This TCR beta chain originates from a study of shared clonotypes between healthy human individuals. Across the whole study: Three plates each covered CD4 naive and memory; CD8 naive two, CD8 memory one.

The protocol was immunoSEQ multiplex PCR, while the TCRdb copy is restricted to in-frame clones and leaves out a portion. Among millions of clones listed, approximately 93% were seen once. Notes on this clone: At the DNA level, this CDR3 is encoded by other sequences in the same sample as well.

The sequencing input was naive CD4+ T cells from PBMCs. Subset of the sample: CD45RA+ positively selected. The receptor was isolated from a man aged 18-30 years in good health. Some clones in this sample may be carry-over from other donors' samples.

The DNA of the CDR3 is TGTGCCAGCAGCTTAGATAGGAACACTGAAGCTTTCTTT. Translated: CASSLDRNTEAFF. The chain recombines TRBV7-8 with TRBJ1-1; D is unclear. The V end lost 1 base, the J end lost 1 base, and 4 bases lay between the germline ends. Germline V gene lookup returns CDR1 SGHVS and CDR2 FQNEAQ. The CDR3 covers 13 residues. Supplemented by reference TRBV7-8 and TRBJ1-1, the full variable domain reads GAGVSQSPRYKVAKRGQDVALRCDPISGHVSLFWYQQALGQGPEFLTYFQNEAQLDKSGLPSDRFFAERPEGSVSTLKIQRTQQEDSAVYLCASSLDRNTEAFFGQGTRLTVV.